This passage covers 3 T cell receptor beta chains from one sample sequenced in a study of cytomegalovirus exposure and HLA in healthy donors. Primers: 60 Vbeta forward and 13 Jbeta reverse. TCRdb's table, derived via immunoSEQ multiplex PCR, lists solely in-frame clones and lacks some. This table holds fewer than 250,000 clones, 60% to 80% found once. The specimen was PBMCs. All receptors derive from a woman aged 30 to 39 in good health and CMV-seropositive.

The chain joins TRBV2 to TRBJ2-7; 12 bases map to TRBD1. The CDR3 consists of 15 residues. After removal of 6 bases from V and 1 base from J, the junction contained 4 bases not matched to a gene. The V gene's germline CDR1 is SNHLY and CDR2 FYNNEI. CDR3 nucleotides: TGTGCCAGCAGCCCGGGACAGGGGGCTTCCTACGAGCAGTACTTC. It encodes CASSPGQGASYEQYF.

This clone has just a few counts. J is TRBJ2-1 and V is TRBV25-1; 11 nucleotides align to TRBD1. CDR1 is MGHDK, CDR2 SYGVNS, per germline. J was trimmed by 9 bases and V by 0 bases; bases with no gene match: 7. The CDR3 extends over 16 amino acids. CDR3: CASSEYRGQGAGEQFF. CDR3 DNA sequence: TGTGCCAGCAGTGAATATCGAGGACAGGGGGCCGGTGAGCAGTTCTTC.

The chain is built from TRBV2 and TRBJ2-7; 7 nucleotides align to TRBD1. The CDR3 spans 12 residues. The germline V gene has CDR1 SNHLY and CDR2 FYNNEI. The junction had 6 bases not matched to a gene; V was cut back by 8 bases and J by 5 bases. The CDR3 DNA reads TGTGCCAGCCGACAGGGAGACCACGAGCAGTACTTC. Its protein is CASRQGDHEQYF. Full variable domain (remainder filled in from reference TRBV2 and TRBJ2-7): EPEVTQTPSHQVTQMGQEVILRCVPISNHLYFYWYRQILGQKVEFLVSFYNNEISEKSEIFDDQFSVERPDGSNFTLKIRSTKLEDSAMYFCASRQGDHEQYFGPGTRLTVT.